A single sample gave rise to the 6 T cell receptor beta chains below, sequenced in a study of blood T cells in healthy people across ages. It was with a sample-barcoded 5' primer and a J-beta primer mix that a second PCR of about 6 to 12 cycles was run. TCRdb re-derived calls from the 5' RACE reads in MiXCR, one entry per CDR3 protein. The top ten hold 20% to 25% of the sample, which has around 1,900,000 distinct CDR3 sequences, approximately 40% seen once. Sequencing used blood. The receptors shown here come from a human donor in good health.

Comments on this clonotype: Relative to the germline gene, one junction end is altered; a read error may explain this. The chain is built from TRBV7-8 and TRBJ1-6; 10 positions agree with TRBD1. The germline CDR1 and CDR2 sequences are SGHVS and FQNEAQ. This CDR3 spans 16 amino acids. This CDR3 is CASGLRTGGIYSPLHF. In nucleotides, the CDR3 is TGCGCCAGCGGCCTCAGGACAGGGGGTATCTATTCACCCCTCCACTTT. Full variable domain (outside the CDR3, taken from reference TRBV7-8 and TRBJ1-6): GAGVSQSPRYKVAKRGQDVALRCDPISGHVSLFWYQQALGQGPEFLTYFQNEAQLDKSGLPSDRFFAERPEGSVSTLKIQRTQQEDSAVYLCASGLRTGGIYSPLHFGNGTRLTVT.

The rearrangement uses TRBV25-1 and TRBJ2-7; D is unresolved. The CDR3 consists of 13 residues. Trimming stripped 4 bases from V and 1 base from J, with 8 bases between. CDR1 MGHDK and CDR2 SYGVNS come from the germline V gene. The CDR3 sequence is CASSVWASYEQYF. The CDR3, as DNA: TGTGCCAGCAGTGTCTGGGCATCCTACGAGCAGTACTTC.

The V call is TRBV29-1, the J call TRBJ1-2, with no clear D. This CDR3 has 13 residues. Trimming pared 2 bases from V and 7 bases from J, leaving 14 bases between. Germline V gene sequence: CDR1 SQVTM, CDR2 ANQGSEA. The CDR3 DNA follows: TGCAGCGTTGAATTATGGCATGATGGTGGCTACACCTTC. This translates into CSVELWHDGGYTF.

The count of this clonotype is one. This chain links TRBV7-9 with TRBJ2-1; 9 positions match TRBD1. The CDR3 extends over 14 amino acids. Germline V lookup: CDR1 SEHNR, CDR2 FQNEAQ (reference sequence). The V segment lost 4 bases and the J segment 10 bases; nucleotides outside the gene matches: 8. CDR3 loop: CASSSTGGSGEQFF. The CDR3 DNA follows: TGTGCCAGCAGCTCGACAGGGGGGTCCGGAGAGCAGTTCTTC.

V gene TRBV4-1 combines with J gene TRBJ1-5; a weak D match, TRBD1 (5 bases). Looked up from germline, CDR1 is MGHRA and CDR2 is YSYEKL. This CDR3 spans 13 amino acids. V shed 1 base and J shed 8 bases, with 9 bases lying between them. Here the CDR3 DNA reads TGCGCCAGCAGCCAAGCGGTAGGGGAGCCCCAGCATTTT. This gives the protein CASSQAVGEPQHF.

J is TRBJ1-5 and V is TRBV7-2; a weak D match, TRBD1 (6 bases). The V gene lost 3 bases and the J gene lost 5 bases, with 11 bases spanning the gap. CDR1 and CDR2 (germline): SGHTA, FQGNSA. The CDR3 extends over 14 amino acids. CDR3 loop: CASSFAGAYQPQHF. CDR3 coding DNA: TGTGCCAGCAGCTTTGCGGGGGCCTATCAGCCCCAGCATTTT. The variable domain in full, completed from reference TRBV7-2 and TRBJ1-5, reads GAGVSQSPSNKVTEKGKDVELRCDPISGHTALYWYRQSLGQGLEFLIYFQGNSAPDKSGLPSDRFSAERTGGSVSTLTIQRTQQEDSAVYLCASSFAGAYQPQHFGDGTRLSIL.